Here is one T cell receptor beta chain with its context. Its antigen is unknown. The sample is drawn from a study of cytomegalovirus exposure and HLA in healthy donors. Study observations and caveats: Likely technical artifact: a cluster of highly shared sequence variants. CMV serostatus was the only recorded immune exposure for donors.

In the PCR, 60 Vbeta and 13 Jbeta primers were used. TCRdb keeps only in-frame clones here, not all; method: immunoSEQ multiplex PCR. Seen here are about 170,000 clones, 65% to 85% observed once, and the top ten hold around 1.3%. The sequenced sample consisted of PBMCs. The TCR comes from a boy aged 2 to 10 in good health and CMV-seronegative.

The CDR3 region is CASSATGGWYEQYF. CDR3 DNA sequence: TGTGCCAGCAGTGCTACAGGGGGTTGGTACGAGCAGTACTTC. The chain is built from TRBV27 and TRBJ2-7; 8 bases align to TRBD1. Trimming removed 5 bases from V and 4 bases from J; junction bases left unmatched: 7. Germline CDR1 reads MNHEY; CDR2 reads SMNVEV (reference sequence). The CDR3 totals 14 residues.